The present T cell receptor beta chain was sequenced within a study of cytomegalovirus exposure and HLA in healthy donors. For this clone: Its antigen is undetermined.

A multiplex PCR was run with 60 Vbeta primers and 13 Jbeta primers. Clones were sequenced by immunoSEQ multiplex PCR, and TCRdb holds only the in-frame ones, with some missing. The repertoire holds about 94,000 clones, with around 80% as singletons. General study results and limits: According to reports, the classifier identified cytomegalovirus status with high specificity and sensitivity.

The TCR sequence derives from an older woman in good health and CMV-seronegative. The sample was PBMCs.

The CDR3 protein is CASSFRRGNEQFF. The CDR3 coding sequence is TGTGCCAGCAGTTTCCGTAGGGGGAATGAGCAGTTCTTC. This rearrangement joins TRBV27 to TRBJ2-1; tentative D call: TRBD1 (6 bases). The CDR3 spans 13 residues. CDR1 and CDR2 from the germline V gene are MNHEY and SMNVEV (reference sequence). V gave up 3 bases and J gave up 7 bases, with 10 bases separating them.